Below are 20 T cell receptor beta chains sequenced from a single sample in a study of CD8+ T cells in alopecia areata. Isolated RNA was reverse transcribed into cDNA used as the sequencing template. The method was immunoSEQ multiplex PCR; TCRdb's version includes in-frame clones alone and lacks a portion of them. The data contain roughly 46,000 clones, 55% to 75% of them singletons. Treatment reported: oral pan-JAK inhibitor, 5-10 mg twice daily. The starting material was CD8+ T cells sorted from blood, obtained at week 4, from a patient treated with tofacitinib. The receptors here all came from a human donor with alopecia areata.

This chain uses TRBV30 with TRBJ1-1; D unclear. Germline V gene data show CDR1 as GTSNPN and CDR2 as SVGIG (reference sequence). Trimming left V 2 bases short and J 2 bases short, with 6 bases between. There are 12 residues in the CDR3. The CDR3 spells CAWSPDNTEAFF. In DNA form, the CDR3 reads TGTGCCTGGAGTCCTGATAACACTGAAGCTTTCTTT.

In its sample, this clone was seen a few times. The chain links TRBV7-9 to TRBJ1-5; no reliable D call. CDR3 length: 12 amino acids. V lost 3 bases to trimming and J lost 3 bases, with 3 bases between them. CDR1 is SEHNR and CDR2 is FQNEAQ in the germline V gene (reference sequence). CDR3 in amino acids: CASSFPNQPQHF. The DNA for the CDR3 is TGTGCCAGCAGCTTTCCCAATCAGCCCCAGCATTTT.

This clone was observed a handful of times. The V gene is TRBV29-1, the J gene TRBJ2-7; D unresolved. The germline V and J ends were trimmed by 0 bases and 5 bases, with 5 bases remaining between them. Germline V CDR1 and CDR2: SQVTM, ANQGSEA. The CDR3 runs to 11 residues. CDR3 protein: CSVEEYDEQYF. The CDR3 region has the DNA TGCAGCGTTGAAGAATACGACGAGCAGTACTTC.

This clone was counted only a few times. V and J are TRBV29-1 and TRBJ2-3; perhaps TRBD2 as D (6 bases). V was shortened by 1 base and J by 3 bases, with 8 bases between the two germline ends. The CDR3 sequence is 13 residues long. CDR1 SQVTM and CDR2 ANQGSEA come from the germline V gene. The CDR3 spells CSVEGGVTDTQYF. CDR3 bases: TGCAGCGTTGAAGGGGGGGTAACAGATACGCAGTATTTT.

This sequence joins TRBV9 and TRBJ2-3; a possible D gene is TRBD1 (6 bases). The germline CDR1 and CDR2 sequences are SGDLS and YYNGEE. The CDR3 totals 14 residues. The V end was cut by 0 bases, the J end by 1 base, with 6 bases between. The CDR3 is CASSVEGGTDTQYF. DNA for the CDR3: TGTGCCAGCAGCGTAGAGGGGGGCACAGATACGCAGTATTTT.

This clone turned up a few times. The gene calls are TRBV7-9 and TRBJ1-1, with unresolved D. The V end lost 8 bases, the J end lost 5 bases, and 6 bases lay between the germline ends. The CDR3 is 10 residues long. Per germline, CDR1 SEHNR and CDR2 FQNEAQ (reference sequence). The CDR3 region has the DNA TGTGCCAGCGATGGGACTGAAGCTTTCTTT. Residues: CASDGTEAFF.

This clone is categorized as medium-sized. The chain uses TRBV9 and TRBJ1-2; 7 bases match TRBD1. Looked up from germline, CDR1 is SGDLS and CDR2 is YYNGEE. The CDR3 consists of 16 residues. V shed 4 bases, J shed 4 bases, and the junction held 13 bases outside the gene matches. CDR3 DNA: TGTGCCAGCAGCCCCCCGGGACAGAACCCTTCCTATGGCTACACCTTC. As protein: CASSPPGQNPSYGYTF.

The chain carries TRBV29-1 and TRBJ2-1, with 7 nucleotides matching TRBD2. The CDR3 has 13 amino acids. CDR1 and CDR2 (germline): SQVTM, ANQGSEA. V lost 7 bases and J lost 8; bases outside the gene matches: 11. CDR3: CSGGDYAFDEQFF. The CDR3 bases are TGCAGCGGGGGGGACTACGCCTTCGATGAGCAGTTCTTC.

V usage is TRBV4-3 and J usage is TRBJ2-2; D perhaps matches TRBD2 (5 bases). The germline V gene has CDR1 LGHNA and CDR2 YSLEER. This CDR3 is 14 amino acids long. V lost 3 bases, J lost 7 bases, and 12 bases lay in between. DNA of the CDR3: TGCGCCAGCAGCCAGGGCCCTGCGGGCGGGGAGCTGTTTTTT. Protein product: CASSQGPAGGELFF.

V gene TRBV15 combines with J gene TRBJ2-1; 8 positions match TRBD1. The CDR3 has 17 residues. The germline CDR1 and CDR2 sequences are LNHNV and YYDKDF (reference sequence). V gave up 1 base and J gave up 5 bases; unmatched junction bases: 10. The CDR3 region is CATSRGTGTGSDNEQFF. The CDR3 DNA sequence: TGTGCCACCAGCAGAGGCACCGGGACAGGTTCTGACAATGAGCAGTTCTTC.

CDR3 in amino acids: CASSPGTRHYTDTQYF. The CDR3, as DNA: TGTGCCAGCAGCCCCGGGACTCGACACTACACAGATACGCAGTATTTT. V gene TRBV13 combines with J gene TRBJ2-3; tentatively, D is TRBD2 (6 bases). The CDR3 extends over 16 amino acids. Germline assignment: CDR1 PRHDT and CDR2 FYEKMQ (reference sequence). Trimming took off 5 bases at V and 2 bases at J, with 17 bases between the two ends.

The rearrangement links TRBV9 to TRBJ1-6; no clear D. Trimming took 0 bases from V and 10 from J, leaving 14 bases between them. The CDR3 contains 15 residues. Germline-derived CDR1 and CDR2 are SGDLS and YYNGEE. CDR3 nucleotides: TGTGCCAGCAGCGTAGGTGGCCAGTCGGGATCACCCCTCCACTTT. Encoded protein: CASSVGGQSGSPLHF.

This clone is categorized as medium-sized. The rearrangement links TRBV4-1 to TRBJ2-6, with D possibly matching TRBD2 (5 bases). The CDR3 extends over 16 amino acids. Trimming removed 0 bases from V and 0 bases from J, with 6 bases in between. Looked up from germline, CDR1 is MGHRA and CDR2 is YSYEKL. CDR3 sequence reads: CASSQDGSSGANVLTF. CDR3 nucleotides: TGCGCCAGCAGCCAAGATGGGAGCTCTGGGGCCAACGTCCTGACTTTC.

Only a few counts were recorded for this clone. The chain links TRBV30 to TRBJ1-1; D unresolved. This CDR3 has 12 amino acids. Germline V gene sequence: CDR1 GTSNPN, CDR2 SVGIG (reference sequence). The germline V and J ends were trimmed by 0 bases and 7 bases, with 9 bases remaining between them. The CDR3 region is CAWSVGGIEAFF. For the CDR3, the DNA is TGTGCCTGGAGTGTCGGAGGAATTGAAGCTTTCTTT.

This CDR3 is CAWSAWDSSYEQYF. The CDR3 coding sequence is TGTGCCTGGAGCGCATGGGACAGCTCCTACGAGCAGTACTTC. The rearrangement links TRBV30 to TRBJ2-7, with TRBD1 matching over 7 bases. Unmatched junction bases numbered 5, after V lost 3 bases and J lost 0 bases. The CDR3 loop spans 14 amino acids. Germline lookup yields CDR1 GTSNPN and CDR2 SVGIG (reference sequence).

The chain links TRBV7-9 to TRBJ2-2; D unresolved. Trimming left V 0 bases short and J 3 bases short, with 2 bases between. Germline V gives CDR1 SEHNR, CDR2 FQNEAQ (reference sequence). The CDR3 sequence is 13 residues long. The CDR3 DNA reads TGTGCCAGCAGCTTAGCAGACACCGGGGAGCTGTTTTTT. Translating gives CASSLADTGELFF.

V gene TRBV13 combines with J gene TRBJ1-2; D is possibly TRBD1 (5 bases). Germline V gene sequence: CDR1 PRHDT, CDR2 FYEKMQ (reference sequence). This CDR3 region has 11 residues. Trimming pared 3 bases from V and 8 bases from J, leaving 7 bases between. In DNA form, the CDR3 reads TGTGCCAGCAGCTTGGGGGACGGCTACACCTTC. Translation gives CASSLGDGYTF.

The rearrangement uses TRBV11-2 and TRBJ2-2; 12 bases fit TRBD2. The V and J ends lost 1 base and 4 bases, in that order; junction bases with no gene match: 4. The CDR3 contains 17 residues. Germline CDR1 and CDR2: SGHAT and FQNNGV. In DNA, the CDR3 is TGTGCCAGCAGCTTAGCGGGACTAGCGGGTATCACCGGGGAGCTGTTTTTT. Residues: CASSLAGLAGITGELFF.

This clone was counted a few times. V is TRBV30 and J is TRBJ1-1, with unresolved D. Looked up from germline, CDR1 is GTSNPN and CDR2 is SVGIG (reference sequence). Between the trimmed V and J ends, which lost 4 bases and 7 bases, there was a span of 10 bases. The CDR3 covers 11 residues. CDR3 amino acids: CAWISYDEAFF. In DNA, the CDR3 is TGTGCCTGGATATCCTATGATGAAGCTTTCTTT. The entire variable domain, with the rest obtained from reference TRBV30 and TRBJ1-1, is as follows: SQTIHQWPATLVQPVGSPLSLECTVEGTSNPNLYWYRQAAGRGLQLLFYSVGIGQISSEVPQNLSASRPQDRQFILSSKKLLLSDSGFYLCAWISYDEAFFGQGTRLTVV.

The chain uses TRBV6-1 and TRBJ2-2; D is perhaps TRBD2 (6 bases). In germline, CDR1 is MNHNS, CDR2 SASEGT. Between the trimmed V and J ends, which lost 10 bases and 4 bases, there was a span of 19 bases. The length of the CDR3 is 15 residues. CDR3 DNA sequence: TGTGCCACCACCTGGCGGCTGGGGGGCACCGGGGAGCTGTTTTTT. Encoded protein: CATTWRLGGTGELFF.